This TCR beta chain is drawn from a study of persistence of HIV-infected CD4 T cells. CDR3 size: 15 residues. Germline V gene data show CDR1 as SGHRS and CDR2 as YFSETQ. V lost 4 bases, J lost 4 bases, and 10 bases stayed unmatched. This clone has only a few counts. What it binds is unknown. Overlapping HIV-1 Gag 15-mer peptides at approximately 0.96 ug per peptide per mL were used. Memory cells lacking CD40L and CD69 with high CD45RO were sorted. Plasma HIV-1 RNA stayed below 50 copies/mL for at least 4 years. CD8-depleted PBMCs were stimulated 15 to 20 hours with anti-CD28/CD49d costimulation, CD40-blocking antibody and enfuvirtide. This was the immunoSEQ version 4 assay in survey mode. Generated by immunoSEQ multiplex PCR, the TCRdb table keeps only in-frame clones and is missing some. The sample records tens of thousands of clones, around three quarters being singletons.

The V and J genes are TRBV5-1 and TRBJ2-5, with TRBD1 matching 7 bases. Source: CD4+ T cells sorted from PBMCs after roughly 20-hour stimulation, taken from a patient who received antiretroviral therapy. The TCR sequence derives from an adult man with HIV who was CMV-seropositive. CDR3 sequence (DNA): TGCGCCAGCAGCCGGACCTGGGACAGTGGAGAGACCCAGTACTTC. Translating gives CASSRTWDSGETQYF.